This T cell receptor (beta chain) was sequenced in a study of cytotoxic CD8 clonotypes in ibrutinib-treated CLL (dated by TCRdb to the early 2020s). In terms of the full investigation: In this cohort, around 15 patients were treatment-naive and ten to twelve were relapsed/refractory, while about 17 had unmutated IGHV. Responses were partial in roughly 25 patients and complete in 2; after median about 68 months follow-up, about 14 stayed in remission and 12 progressed. The response samples were drawn at a median of 12 months into treatment, with a range of roughly 6 to 40 months. An average of 255,043 productive templates and roughly 94,000 productive rearrangements was obtained per sample. Of the 80 to 95 participants in the trial, about 25 had longitudinal samples available. Cryopreserved peripheral blood mononuclear cells were collected before treatment, at response, and at either disease progression or sustained remission. Every sample from remission and from progressive disease was obtained while the patients were still on ibrutinib. What the study reported, not specific to this receptor: Public clonotypes were rare and either contracted or stayed stable during treatment, and the rise in clonality at ibrutinib response reflected the expansion of private clonotypes. Sustained-remission and progressing patients did not have matched sampling times, and lymph node repertoires were not examined. Baseline clonality exceeded that of age-matched healthy donors and correlated strongly with circulating CD8+ T-cell counts. At ibrutinib response clonality went up, during sustained remission it held steady, and at progression it dropped back toward baseline.

A MiSeq instrument was used for deep resolution sequencing, which targeted depths ranging from 1 in 1 million up to 1 in 200,000 T cells, with coverage averaging 10x for each clonotype. The immunoSEQ hsTCRB Kit was used to generate TCR beta libraries. The authors' pipeline ran thus. The data were analyzed with ImmunoSEQ Analyzer and ImmunoSEQ Data Assistant, and V, D and J gene assignments followed IMGT definitions. Clonality, with values ranging from 0 to 1, was calculated as one minus the normalized Shannon entropy of productive rearrangement frequencies. Public clonotype analysis was restricted to overrepresented clonotypes comprising at least 0.05% of each patient's repertoire. Around 13 age-matched healthy donor repertoires from immuneACCESS were used as controls for clonality. This immuneACCESS table, as held by TCRdb, lists in-frame sequences with V and J called but not all clones. Of the missing ones, under half trace to an unresolved V gene in checked studies; the others have no known cause. That table is the source of V, J and clone size, and D and trimming were worked out from the DNA. Counted in this sample were around 70,000 clones; just over 90% of them appeared once. The top ten clones comprise approximately 3% of the sample.

As to this clone: Its antigen remains undetermined. No quality values exist for individual bases; no much larger clone is one base distant.

The time point label corresponds to: about a year on ibrutinib. For TCR beta library preparation, about 2 micrograms of genomic DNA was extracted from cryopreserved PBMCs. Longitudinal blood samples from CLL patients on ibrutinib monotherapy were analyzed using high-throughput TCR beta sequencing. Patients were enrolled in a phase 2 open-label single-center ibrutinib monotherapy trial. The CDR3 sequence holds 15 residues, the cysteine and phenylalanine included. The only DNA kept is the CDR3, 45 bases in frame from the first base. The germline V gene (reference sequence) yields LNHDA for CDR1 and SQIVND for CDR2. V sheds 3 bases and J sheds 2 bases, leaving 14 bases between their ends.

The TCR originated in a human donor with chronic lymphocytic leukemia. This specimen was PBMCs, taken after 12 months of ibrutinib treatment. The chain employs TRBV19 and TRBJ2-7; the D gene is possibly TRBD2, with 6 bases matching. The CDR3 has the sequence CASSISGTYPYEQYF. The DNA reads as follows: TGTGCCAGTAGTATTTCCGGGACTTATCCCTACGAGCAGTACTTC. When the CDR3 is completed using the reference TRBV19 and TRBJ2-7 genes on either side, the full variable domain is DGGITQSPKYLFRKEGQNVTLSCEQNLNHDAMYWYRQDPGQGLRLIYYSQIVNDFQKGDIAEGYSVSREKKESFPLTVTSAQKNPTAFYLCASSISGTYPYEQYFGPGTRLTVT.